This T cell receptor beta chain was retrieved from a study of cytomegalovirus exposure and HLA in healthy donors. Findings of the study overall: Later analysis suggested links between common viral pathogens and several top significant clusters. In a later analysis, an Asian-associated ancestry cluster reportedly showed fewer N-insertions than the approximately 700-donor mean. CMV serostatus was the sole immune exposure data available.

On this clone itself: Antigen: not known.

Primers for the PCR totalled 60 Vbeta and 13 Jbeta. Clones were sequenced by immunoSEQ multiplex PCR, and TCRdb holds only the in-frame ones, with some missing. Altogether under 90,000 clones are present, 75% to 85% being singletons, with the ten largest covering 2.5% to 3%. Trimming took 5 bases from V and 10 from J, leaving 29 bases between them. The CDR3 is made up of 16 amino acids. CDR1 and CDR2 from the germline V gene are GTSNPN and SVGIG (reference sequence). The TCR sequence derives from a man aged 45-60 years in good health and CMV-seropositive. The gene calls are TRBV30 and TRBJ1-1; D is undetermined. Sequencing was done on a sample of PBMCs. The CDR3 DNA reads as TGTGCCTGGGGAGCGACCGAGGCCCTCAAAGGATTGGCAGCTTTCTTT. Protein product: CAWGATEALKGLAAFF.